This T cell receptor (beta chain) was recovered during a study of monozygotic twins with inflammatory bowel disease. The CDR3 totals 14 residues. Germline CDR1 is DFQATT and CDR2 is SNEGSKA (reference sequence). On this clonotype itself: Its antigen is unidentified.

The study's findings and limits: Added variability in patient repertoires may stem from differing immunosuppressive treatments. Twins with IBD had fewer clonotypes in common with others than healthy twins, particularly during disease activity.

TCRdb reprocessed the 5' RACE reads; each CDR3 protein has one entry and no DNA is given. The listing contains approximately 110,000 distinct CDR3 sequences. Phlebotomy per donor yielded a single 2.5 ml blood sample. The receptor comes from a human donor with ulcerative colitis or Crohn's disease, or a healthy co-twin of an affected twin (not recorded which). The rearrangement uses TRBV20-1 and TRBJ2-1. Specimen: blood. The CDR3 reads CSARAGPSYNEQFF.